This T cell receptor (beta chain) was identified in a study of blood T cells in healthy people across ages. Whole-study results and caveats: Naive T cell percentage by flow cytometry tracked strongly with beta diversity.

For this clonotype: Its antigen is unidentified.

The V and J ends lost 5 bases and 5 bases respectively, with 13 bases between them. The germline gives CDR1 MDHEN, CDR2 SYDVKM. CDR3 length: 13 residues. Through a sample-barcoded 5' primer and a J-beta primer mix, a second PCR was run for roughly 6 to 11 cycles. Each CDR3 protein is one row after TCRdb ran MiXCR on the 5' RACE reads. The data hold approximately 960,000 distinct CDR3 sequences, with about 29% observed a single time. The sample was also linked to a second study, of T cells of mothers and their children. This second report adds: Sequencing returned over 10 million TCR beta CDR3 reads per mother and around 3 million per child. Comparable shaping of TCR recombination output by thymic selection was observed in related and unrelated pairs.

The gene calls are TRBV28 and TRBJ2-7; D call uncertain. The sequencing sample was made of blood. The clonotype comes from a woman in her thirties or forties in good health. The CDR3: CASSPQDTDEQYF. The CDR3 nucleotides are TGTGCCAGCAGTCCTCAAGACACCGACGAGCAGTACTTC.